A selection of T cell receptor beta chains follows, all from one sample in a study of blood T cell repertoires in COVID-19. The table came from immunoSEQ multiplex PCR; TCRdb's copy has only in-frame clones and leaves some out. The repertoire holds 300,000 to 400,000 clones, with about 87% as singletons. Material for sequencing was peripheral blood. The receptors derive from a woman aged 45-65 years who had recovered from COVID-19. The CDR3 runs from the conserved cysteine through the conserved F or W. D genes are given only for firm matches. Part of the rows lack a size; the others show once, few, many or a class for expanded clones.

clone size,V gene,D gene,J gene,CDR3 protein,CDR3 DNA
NA,TRBV7-7,NA,TRBJ2-3,CASSPEGMADTQYF,TGTGCCAGCAGCCCCGAGGGCATGGCAGATACGCAGTATTTT
few,TRBV7-2,NA,TRBJ2-1,CASSSHHTSSYNEQFF,TGTGCCAGCAGCTCTCACCACACCAGCTCCTACAATGAGCAGTTCTTC
NA,TRBV7-2,NA,TRBJ1-3,CASSFQKDRNTIYF,TGTGCCAGCAGCTTCCAAAAAGACAGAAACACCATATATTTT
NA,TRBV5-1,NA,TRBJ2-2,CASSLVDTGELFF,TGCGCCAGCAGCTTGGTAGACACCGGGGAGCTGTTTTTT
NA,TRBV29-1,TRBD2,TRBJ2-3,CSVGTSGATYTQYF,TGCAGCGTTGGGACTAGCGGGGCCACGTATACGCAGTATTTT
NA,TRBV6-5,TRBD2,TRBJ2-2,CASSYSLAGDTGELFF,TGTGCCAGCAGTTACTCGTTAGCGGGAGACACCGGGGAGCTGTTTTTT
NA,TRBV11-3,TRBD1,TRBJ2-1,CASSPRDRGTLQFF,TGTGCCAGCAGCCCCCGGGACAGGGGGACATTACAGTTCTTC
NA,TRBV10-1,TRBD2,TRBJ2-1,CASSVSGAGQFF,TGCGCCAGCAGTGTTAGCGGGGCGGGGCAGTTCTTC
NA,TRBV6-5,TRBD1,TRBJ2-5,CASRDRQGRTETQYF,TGTGCCAGCAGAGACAGACAGGGGAGGACGGAGACCCAGTACTTC
NA,TRBV29-1,NA,TRBJ2-3,CSQKTRQRTDAQYF,TGCAGCCAAAAAACCCGACAGCGCACAGATGCGCAGTATTTT
NA,TRBV6-5,NA,TRBJ2-3,CASSRHGEKDTQYF,TGTGCCAGCAGCCGACACGGGGAAAAAGATACGCAGTATTTT
once,TRBV18,NA,TRBJ2-3,CASSPPSGRDTQYF,TGTGCCAGCTCACCACCGTCAGGGCGGGATACGCAGTATTTT
NA,TRBV3-1/TRBV3-2,NA,TRBJ1-1,CASSQASEAFF,TGTGCCAGCAGCCAAGCCAGTGAAGCTTTCTTT
once,TRBV5-1,TRBD2,TRBJ2-7,CASSSRLAGVAYEQYF,TGCGCCAGCAGCTCCCGACTAGCGGGAGTGGCCTACGAGCAGTACTTC
NA,TRBV9,TRBD1,TRBJ2-1,CASSGSDRAYNEQFF,TGTGCCAGCAGCGGAAGTGACAGGGCTTACAATGAGCAGTTCTTC
NA,TRBV6-5,NA,TRBJ2-1,CASQRPSRNEQFF,TGTGCCAGCCAAAGACCCTCGCGGAATGAGCAGTTCTTC
NA,TRBV6-1,NA,TRBJ1-1,CASSDPWEHTEAFF,TGTGCCAGCAGTGACCCTTGGGAGCACACTGAAGCTTTCTTT
NA,TRBV5-1,NA,TRBJ2-1,CASSLEQGTYNEQFF,TGCGCCAGCAGCTTGGAACAGGGTACCTACAATGAGCAGTTCTTC
once,TRBV7-9,NA,TRBJ2-7,CASSSTRDKPYEQYF,TGTGCCAGCAGCTCCACCCGGGACAAACCCTACGAGCAGTACTTC
NA,TRBV27,TRBD1,TRBJ2-1,CASSADRGNRNEQFF,TGTGCCAGCAGTGCGGACAGGGGAAATCGAAATGAGCAGTTCTTC
NA,TRBV28,TRBD2,TRBJ2-7,CASSLYSGTSDYEQYF,TGTGCCAGCAGTCTCTACTCCGGGACTAGCGACTACGAGCAGTACTTC
NA,TRBV6-2/TRBV6-3,NA,TRBJ1-1,CASSYPRGTEAFF,TGTGCCAGCAGTTACCCCCGGGGAACTGAAGCTTTCTTT
NA,TRBV7-8,NA,TRBJ2-5,CASSTVPPAGATQYF,TGTGCCAGCAGCACGGTCCCGCCCGCGGGGGCGACCCAGTACTTC
NA,TRBV30,NA,TRBJ1-1,CAWSVLGGRNTEAFF,TGTGCCTGGAGTGTACTGGGAGGCAGGAACACTGAAGCTTTCTTT
NA,TRBV18,NA,TRBJ1-1,CASSPARDRGTEAFF,TGTGCCAGCTCACCGGCGAGGGATCGGGGCACTGAAGCTTTCTTT
NA,TRBV6-2/TRBV6-3,NA,TRBJ2-2,CASSYPPRRNTGELFF,TGTGCCAGCAGTTACCCCCCCAGGCGAAACACCGGGGAGCTGTTTTTT
NA,TRBV6-4,TRBD2,TRBJ2-2,CASRRLAGGPGELFF,TGTGCCAGCAGAAGACTAGCGGGAGGTCCCGGGGAGCTGTTTTTT
NA,TRBV29-1,NA,TRBJ2-3,CSVDTGGTDTQYF,TGCAGCGTTGACACGGGAGGCACAGATACGCAGTATTTT
NA,TRBV28,NA,TRBJ1-4,CASKRDPNEKLFF,TGTGCCAGCAAGCGGGACCCTAATGAAAAACTGTTTTTT
NA,TRBV29-1,TRBD1,TRBJ2-7,CSVGTGDGEQYF,TGCAGCGTCGGGACAGGGGACGGCGAGCAGTACTTC
few,TRBV7-2,TRBD1,TRBJ1-5,CASSLDRFQPQHF,TGTGCCAGCAGTTTGGACAGGTTTCAGCCCCAGCATTTT
NA,TRBV9,NA,TRBJ1-1,CASSVGADTEAFF,TGTGCCAGCAGCGTAGGGGCCGACACTGAAGCTTTCTTT
NA,TRBV4-2,TRBD1,TRBJ1-2,CASSRSGTGGIIGWDYGYTF,TGTGCCAGCAGCCGGTCTGGGACAGGGGGCATCATAGGATGGGACTATGGCTACACCTTC
NA,TRBV25-1,NA,TRBJ1-1,CASSESYTEAFF,TGTGCCAGCAGTGAGAGTTACACTGAAGCTTTCTTT
NA,TRBV7-3,NA,TRBJ1-2,CASSLNRGEGYTF,TGTGCCAGCAGCTTAAATCGGGGGGAAGGCTACACCTTC
NA,TRBV7-9,TRBD1,TRBJ2-3,CASSWTGSETDTQYF,TGTGCCAGCAGCTGGACAGGGTCTGAGACAGATACGCAGTATTTT